This is a list of T cell receptor beta chains from one sample in a study of cytomegalovirus exposure and HLA in healthy donors. The assay was immunoSEQ multiplex PCR, and TCRdb's table has in-frame clones only and misses some. The sample holds around 150,000 clones, about 89% seen once. What was sequenced was PBMCs. All receptors come from a woman aged 18-29 years in good health and CMV-seropositive. The CDR3 runs from the conserved cysteine through the conserved F or W. The D gene is left open where the match is weak. Rows give clone size only sometimes, using once, few, many, or a class for an expanded clone.

len: 14; v_gene: TRBV29-1; d_gene: -; abundance: -; j_gene: TRBJ2-3; CDR3nt: TGCAGCGTGAGGCCCACCGGGGGCACAGATACGCAGTATTTT; CDR3aa: CSVRPTGGTDTQYF
len: 16; v_gene: TRBV11-2; d_gene: -; abundance: -; j_gene: TRBJ2-3; CDR3nt: TGTGCCAGCACCCCCCGGGTACTAGCAAGGGCAGATACGCAGTATTTT; CDR3aa: CASTPRVLARADTQYF
len: 18; v_gene: TRBV7-9; d_gene: TRBD2; abundance: -; j_gene: TRBJ2-5; CDR3nt: TGTGCCAGCAGCTCGTGGGCCGCACTAGCGGGAGGGCAAGAGACCCAGTACTTC; CDR3aa: CASSSWAALAGGQETQYF
len: 15; v_gene: TRBV2; d_gene: TRBD2; abundance: once; j_gene: TRBJ2-7; CDR3nt: TGTGCCAGCAGTGATTATAGCGGGAGCTCCTACGAGCAGTACTTC; CDR3aa: CASSDYSGSSYEQYF
len: 14; v_gene: TRBV6-5; d_gene: -; abundance: -; j_gene: TRBJ1-3; CDR3nt: TGTGCCAGCAGGGAGGGAGTAGTTGGAAACACCATATATTTT; CDR3aa: CASREGVVGNTIYF
len: 16; v_gene: TRBV7-3; d_gene: TRBD2; abundance: once; j_gene: TRBJ2-1; CDR3nt: TGTGCCAGCAGTCTTAGCGGGAGTACGTCCTACAATGAGCAGTTCTTC; CDR3aa: CASSLSGSTSYNEQFF
len: 15; v_gene: TRBV9; d_gene: TRBD1; abundance: -; j_gene: TRBJ1-5; CDR3nt: TGTGCCAGCAGCGTTACCCGGGACAGTAATCAGCCCCAGCATTTT; CDR3aa: CASSVTRDSNQPQHF
len: 12; v_gene: TRBV29-1; d_gene: TRBD2; abundance: -; j_gene: TRBJ2-5; CDR3nt: TGCAGCGTTGCAGGGAGGGGTGAGACCCAGTACTTC; CDR3aa: CSVAGRGETQYF
len: 15; v_gene: TRBV6-5; d_gene: -; abundance: -; j_gene: TRBJ2-5; CDR3nt: TGTGCCAGCAGTGACTCAGAGAGGAGGCAAGAGACCCAGTACTTC; CDR3aa: CASSDSERRQETQYF
len: 14; v_gene: TRBV15; d_gene: TRBD1; abundance: -; j_gene: TRBJ1-2; CDR3nt: TGTGCCACCAGCAGAGACAGGGGGCCAGAAGGCTACACCTTC; CDR3aa: CATSRDRGPEGYTF
len: 16; v_gene: TRBV27; d_gene: TRBD2; abundance: -; j_gene: TRBJ2-5; CDR3nt: TGTGCCAGCAGTTTAGGGGGACTAGCGAATCAAGAGACCCAGTACTTC; CDR3aa: CASSLGGLANQETQYF
len: 15; v_gene: TRBV6-4; d_gene: TRBD1; abundance: -; j_gene: TRBJ1-5; CDR3nt: TGTGCCAGCACCCTGCGACAGGGGTTCAATCAGCCCCAGCATTTT; CDR3aa: CASTLRQGFNQPQHF
len: 15; v_gene: TRBV7-6; d_gene: -; abundance: -; j_gene: TRBJ1-4; CDR3nt: TGTGCCAGCAGCTCAAACCGGGGGGCAAGTGTGTCCCTGTTTTTT; CDR3aa: CASSSNRGASVSLFF
len: 17; v_gene: TRBV18; d_gene: TRBD2; abundance: -; j_gene: TRBJ2-5; CDR3nt: TGTGCCAGCTCACCGACGAGCCTGACTAGCCTGCAAGAGACCCAGTACTTC; CDR3aa: CASSPTSLTSLQETQYF
len: 17; v_gene: TRBV15; d_gene: TRBD2; abundance: -; j_gene: TRBJ2-3; CDR3nt: TGTGCCACCAGCAGAGTATTAGCGGGAGAAGGTACAGATACGCAGTATTTT; CDR3aa: CATSRVLAGEGTDTQYF
len: 15; v_gene: TRBV11-2; d_gene: TRBD2; abundance: -; j_gene: TRBJ2-1; CDR3nt: TGTGCCAGCAGCCCACTAGCGGGCCCGGTCAATGAGCAGTTCTTC; CDR3aa: CASSPLAGPVNEQFF
len: 16; v_gene: TRBV18; d_gene: -; abundance: -; j_gene: TRBJ1-6; CDR3nt: TGTGCCAGCTCACGCCGGGACAATGAATATAATTCACCCCTCCACTTT; CDR3aa: CASSRRDNEYNSPLHF
len: 15; v_gene: TRBV5-4; d_gene: TRBD1; abundance: -; j_gene: TRBJ1-1; CDR3nt: TGTGCCAGCAGCTGGGGGTGGACAGGGGAATCTGAAGCTTTCTTT; CDR3aa: CASSWGWTGESEAFF
len: 13; v_gene: TRBV6-4; d_gene: -; abundance: -; j_gene: TRBJ1-2; CDR3nt: TGTGCCAGCAGTGATGACATCAACTATGGCTACACCTTC; CDR3aa: CASSDDINYGYTF
len: 16; v_gene: TRBV5-4; d_gene: -; abundance: once; j_gene: TRBJ2-3; CDR3nt: TGTGCCAGCAGCCAACTGATTTCAACGGGCACAGATACGCAGTATTTT; CDR3aa: CASSQLISTGTDTQYF
len: 14; v_gene: TRBV14; d_gene: -; abundance: -; j_gene: TRBJ2-1; CDR3nt: TGTGCCAGCAGTCCTGCGGGATCCTACAATGAGCAGTTCTTC; CDR3aa: CASSPAGSYNEQFF
len: 15; v_gene: TRBV9; d_gene: -; abundance: -; j_gene: TRBJ2-2; CDR3nt: TGTGCCAGTGGTTTGGCGCAGGGAGGCACCGGGGAGCTGTTTTTT; CDR3aa: CASGLAQGGTGELFF
len: 18; v_gene: TRBV10-3; d_gene: TRBD2; abundance: -; j_gene: TRBJ2-1; CDR3nt: TGTGCCATCAGTGAGTCGACTAGCGGGAGTAAAAGGGACAATGAGCAGTTCTTC; CDR3aa: CAISESTSGSKRDNEQFF
len: 13; v_gene: TRBV25-1; d_gene: -; abundance: few; j_gene: TRBJ1-2; CDR3nt: TGTGCCAGCAGTGAAGTCCCAGGGTGGGGCTACACCTTC; CDR3aa: CASSEVPGWGYTF
len: 15; v_gene: TRBV7-2; d_gene: -; abundance: -; j_gene: TRBJ2-7; CDR3nt: TGTGCCAGCAGCCGTACGTTGGGGGGAGGCTACGAGCAGTACTTC; CDR3aa: CASSRTLGGGYEQYF
len: 17; v_gene: TRBV7-8; d_gene: -; abundance: once; j_gene: TRBJ2-3; CDR3nt: TGTGCCAGCAGCTTAACCGTGGAGGCCGCCGGCGCGGATACGCAGTATTTT; CDR3aa: CASSLTVEAAGADTQYF
len: 14; v_gene: TRBV6-6; d_gene: -; abundance: -; j_gene: TRBJ1-1; CDR3nt: TGTGCCAGCAGTTACGGCAGATTTAACACTGAAGCTTTCTTT; CDR3aa: CASSYGRFNTEAFF
len: 17; v_gene: TRBV28; d_gene: TRBD2; abundance: -; j_gene: TRBJ2-1; CDR3nt: TGTGCCAGCAGTTCTCGCGGCGGGAGGGGGTCCTACAATGAGCAGTTCTTC; CDR3aa: CASSSRGGRGSYNEQFF
len: 11; v_gene: TRBV28; d_gene: -; abundance: -; j_gene: TRBJ1-4; CDR3nt: TGTGCCAGCAGTCCGAATGAAAAACTGTTTTTT; CDR3aa: CASSPNEKLFF
len: 12; v_gene: TRBV7-9; d_gene: TRBD1; abundance: -; j_gene: TRBJ2-7; CDR3nt: TGTGCCAGCAGCCCTAGGGGGCACGAGCAGTACTTC; CDR3aa: CASSPRGHEQYF
len: 15; v_gene: TRBV2; d_gene: -; abundance: -; j_gene: TRBJ1-3; CDR3nt: TGTGCCAGCAGTGAGGACAATCTCTCTGGAAACACCATATATTTT; CDR3aa: CASSEDNLSGNTIYF
len: 13; v_gene: TRBV14; d_gene: -; abundance: -; j_gene: TRBJ1-2; CDR3nt: TGTGCCAGCAGCCCGACCCCGGGGTATGGCTACACCTTC; CDR3aa: CASSPTPGYGYTF
len: 14; v_gene: TRBV6-5; d_gene: -; abundance: -; j_gene: TRBJ1-1; CDR3nt: TGTGCCAGCAGTTACGGGCAGCCTAACACTGAAGCTTTCTTT; CDR3aa: CASSYGQPNTEAFF
len: 13; v_gene: TRBV6-5; d_gene: TRBD1; abundance: -; j_gene: TRBJ1-1; CDR3nt: TGTGCCAGCAACGGGGACAGAGGGACTGAAGCTTTCTTT; CDR3aa: CASNGDRGTEAFF